This T cell receptor (beta chain) was recorded in a study of shared clonotypes between healthy human individuals. Study-wide points: The study drew on few donors, limiting represented genetic and exposure-history diversity. The study found approximately 5% of naive CD4 clonotypes shared across a handful of donors.

Original data processing: ImmunoSEQ supplied junction-only sequences lacking quality scores, so filtering was different. Clones were sequenced by immunoSEQ multiplex PCR, and TCRdb holds only the in-frame ones, with some missing. The DNA gave D and trimming, while V, J and clone size come from that table. Counted here are millions of clones, roughly 93% occurring once; the ten biggest clones make up about 0.41%. With respect to this clone: Its antigen remains unknown.

Naive CD45RA+ and memory CD45RA-negative subsets were split from CD4+ cells. CDR3 length: 14 amino acids. Germline V lookup: CDR1 GTSNPN, CDR2 SVGIG (reference sequence). V dropped 5 bases and J dropped 2 bases, with 15 bases sitting between them. V gene TRBV30 combines with J gene TRBJ1-1; possible D gene TRBD1, 5 bases. This TCR derives from a man younger than 30 in good health. Some clones in this sample may be carry-over from other donors' samples. Input material: naive CD4+ T cells from PBMCs. This sample's subset: CD45RA+ positively selected. CDR3 loop: CAWLGNGANTEAFF. The CDR3 nucleotides are TGTGCCTGGCTGGGGAACGGGGCCAACACTGAAGCTTTCTTT.